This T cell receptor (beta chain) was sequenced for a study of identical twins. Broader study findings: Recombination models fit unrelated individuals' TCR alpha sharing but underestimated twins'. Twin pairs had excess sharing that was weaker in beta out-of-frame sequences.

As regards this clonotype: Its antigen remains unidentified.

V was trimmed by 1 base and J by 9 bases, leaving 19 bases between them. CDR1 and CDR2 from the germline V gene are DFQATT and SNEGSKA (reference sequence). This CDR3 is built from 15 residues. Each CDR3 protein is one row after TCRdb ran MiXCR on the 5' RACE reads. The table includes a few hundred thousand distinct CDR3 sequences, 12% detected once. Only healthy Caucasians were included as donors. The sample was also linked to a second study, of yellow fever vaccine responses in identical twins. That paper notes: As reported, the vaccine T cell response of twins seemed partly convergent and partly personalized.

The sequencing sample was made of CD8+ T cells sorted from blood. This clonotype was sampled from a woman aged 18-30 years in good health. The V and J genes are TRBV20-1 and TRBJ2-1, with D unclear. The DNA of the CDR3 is TGCAGTGCTAGAGCCTCCGAGACCGCTACCGGTGAGCAGTTCTTC. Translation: CSARASETATGEQFF.